The 10 T cell receptor beta chains listed next were all sequenced from one sample in a study of vaccination effects on CD4 cells after COVID-19. The assay was immunoSEQ multiplex PCR, and TCRdb's table has in-frame clones only and misses some. The data hold over 50,000 clones, with roughly 76% observed a single time. Ahead of sequencing, the ViraFEST assay grew antigen-specific CD4+ T cells using viral peptide pools. CD4+ T cell isolation took place after approximately ten days of culture. Their antigens remain unidentified. The source was CD4+ T cells from PBMCs cultured with HCoV-229E spike peptides, collected before COVID-19 vaccination. These receptors all stem from a human donor who received a COVID-19 vaccine.

The chain combines TRBV24-1 with TRBJ2-5; 8 bases map to TRBD2. The CDR3 runs 14 residues. With 11 bases clipped from V and 5 bases from J, the junction kept 12 bases outside the gene matches. Germline V gene lookup returns CDR1 KGHDR and CDR2 SFDVKD. The CDR3 nucleotides read TGTGCCATCGGGGGGGAAATGACGGGGGAGACCCAGTACTTC. Protein product: CAIGGEMTGETQYF.

The CDR3 region is CASRGRQVGTDTQYF. The CDR3 DNA reads as TGTGCCAGTAGGGGGCGACAGGTCGGCACAGATACGCAGTATTTT. This chain joins TRBV19 and TRBJ2-3; TRBD1 might be the D (6 bases). The germline V gene encodes CDR1 LNHDA and CDR2 SQIVND (reference sequence). Between the trimmed V and J ends, which lost 6 bases and 1 base, there was a span of 14 bases. CDR3 length: 15 amino acids. Full variable domain (rest looked up from reference TRBV19 and TRBJ2-3): DGGITQSPKYLFRKEGQNVTLSCEQNLNHDAMYWYRQDPGQGLRLIYYSQIVNDFQKGDIAEGYSVSREKKESFPLTVTSAQKNPTAFYLCASRGRQVGTDTQYFGPGTRLTVL.

The genes are TRBV29-1 and TRBJ2-3, with D possibly being TRBD1 or TRBD2 (5 bases each). Trimming left V 3 bases short and J 3 bases short, with 13 bases between. From germline, CDR1 is SQVTM and CDR2 ANQGSEA. This CDR3 spans 14 amino acids. CDR3 bases: TGCAGCGTTGATAAGGGACCCGGGACAGATACGCAGTATTTT. This encodes CSVDKGPGTDTQYF.

The gene calls are TRBV6-5 and TRBJ2-1, with D maybe TRBD1 (6 bases). V dropped 6 bases and J dropped 2 bases, with 14 bases sitting between them. The CDR3 extends over 15 amino acids. Germline CDR1 and CDR2: MNHEY and SVGAGI. CDR3 amino acids: CASRTHRDTYNEQFF. CDR3 coding DNA: TGTGCCAGCAGGACTCACAGGGATACCTACAATGAGCAGTTCTTC.

The V and J genes are TRBV28 and TRBJ1-1; 7 nucleotides agree with TRBD1. CDR3 length: 13 residues. In germline, CDR1 is MDHEN, CDR2 SYDVKM. The junction had 7 bases not matched to a gene; V was cut back by 5 bases and J by 7 bases. The CDR3 here is CASSAKQGFEAFF. CDR3 nucleotides: TGTGCCAGCAGTGCGAAACAGGGGTTTGAAGCTTTCTTT.

The rearrangement joins TRBV6-1 to TRBJ1-1; TRBD1 matches at 8 bases. Germline V gives CDR1 MNHNS, CDR2 SASEGT. The CDR3 consists of 15 residues. V lost 4 bases, J lost 1 base, and 5 bases stayed unmatched. The CDR3, as DNA: TGTGCCAGCAGTGGACAGGGGCGAGGGAACACTGAAGCTTTCTTT. Translated, it gives CASSGQGRGNTEAFF.

This chain links TRBV19 with TRBJ1-1, with D possibly matching TRBD1 (5 bases). The CDR3 has 15 amino acids. The germline CDR1 and CDR2 sequences are LNHDA and SQIVND (reference sequence). The V and J ends lost 2 bases and 1 base respectively, with 11 bases between them. CDR3 nucleotide sequence: TGTGCCAGTAGTATATCCAGGGCTTGGAACACTGAAGCTTTCTTT. As protein: CASSISRAWNTEAFF.

This sequence joins TRBV19 and TRBJ1-3; D possibly corresponds to TRBD1 (6 bases). The CDR3 is 15 amino acids. The V end was cut by 10 bases, the J end by 4 bases, with 20 bases between. The V gene's germline CDR1 is LNHDA and CDR2 SQIVND (reference sequence). CDR3 protein: CATTLRGAGGNTIYF. CDR3 nucleotide sequence: TGTGCCACGACCCTGAGGGGGGCGGGAGGAAACACCATATATTTT.

V is TRBV5-6 and J is TRBJ2-7, with 8 bases identical to TRBD1. Germline assignment: CDR1 SGHDT and CDR2 YYEEEE. The CDR3 has 14 amino acids. V lost 6 bases and J lost 2; bases outside the gene matches: 7. For the CDR3, the DNA is TGTGCCAGCAATGACAGGGGTAACGCCTACGAGCAGTACGTC. Translating it yields CASNDRGNAYEQYV.

The chain carries TRBV5-6 and TRBJ2-7; possible D gene TRBD2, 7 bases. V lost 2 bases to trimming and J lost 4 bases, with 16 bases between them. The CDR3 length is 15 residues. Looked up from germline, CDR1 is SGHDT and CDR2 is YYEEEE. The CDR3 is CASSFVGGALYEQYV. The CDR3 DNA reads as TGTGCCAGCAGCTTCGTGGGGGGGGCTCTATACGAGCAGTACGTC.